This T cell receptor beta chain derives from a study of blood T cell repertoires in COVID-19. Trimming left V 5 bases short and J 12 bases short, with 16 bases between. The CDR3 is 12 amino acids. Germline V gene sequence: CDR1 MDHEN, CDR2 SYDVKM. Per the authors' pipeline: Amplification from reference gene primers served as the basis for estimated nucleated cell counts. The table came from immunoSEQ multiplex PCR; TCRdb's copy has only in-frame clones and leaves some out. D and trimming come from the DNA, and the V and J calls and clone size come from that table. Of 15,000 to 20,000 clones listed, about 85% were seen once; the top ten hold less than 35%.

The sequencing sample was made of peripheral blood. This chain connects TRBV28 to TRBJ1-1, with unresolved D. The sequence was obtained from a human donor with active COVID-19. The donor label of this sample is uncertain. CDR3 bases: TGTGCCAGCAGTCCAAGCCCACCTAGACCTTTCTTT. Its translation: CASSPSPPRPFF. The full variable domain, with the rest looked up from reference TRBV28 and TRBJ1-1, is DVKVTQSSRYLVKRTGEKVFLECVQDMDHENMFWYRQDPGLGLRLIYFSYDVKMKEKGDIPEGYSVSREKKERFSLILESASTNQTSMYLCASSPSPPRPFFGQGTRLTVV.